These T cell receptor beta chains were read from a single sample in a study of T cells in localized non-small cell lung cancer. The data were produced by immunoSEQ multiplex PCR, yet TCRdb's version contains in-frame clones alone and is incomplete. Of about 59,000 clones in the sample, approximately 89% were seen once. The sequenced sample was peripheral blood, obtained before any cancer treatment. The receptors originated from a man between 35 and 75 years old with stage I lung adenocarcinoma. The CDR3 runs from the conserved cysteine through the conserved F or W. D genes are given only for firm matches. Some rows mark clone size as missing; the rest say once, few, many or name a class of expanded clone.

CDR3nt	CDR3aa	d_gene	v_gene	j_gene	abundance
TGTGCCAGCAGCTTAGTACAAGGAGGCACCGGGGAGCTGTTTTTT	CASSLVQGGTGELFF	NA	TRBV11-3	TRBJ2-2	NA
TGTGCCAGCAGGGATACTAGCGGGAGGCCCTACGAGCAGTACTTC	CASRDTSGRPYEQYF	TRBD2	TRBV5-6	TRBJ2-7	NA
TGTGCCAGCAGCTTAGGAGTACTCGCGAACACCGGGGAGCTGTTTTTT	CASSLGVLANTGELFF	NA	TRBV7-2	TRBJ2-2	once
TGTGCCAGCAGCCCACTATCCAGGGGATCGCTTGGAGTGGAGACCCAGTACTTC	CASSPLSRGSLGVETQYF	NA	TRBV7-3	TRBJ2-5	NA
TGTGCCAGCAGTGATGGGGGAGGGAATGAAAAACTGTTTTTT	CASSDGGGNEKLFF	NA	TRBV6-1	TRBJ1-4	NA
TGTGCCAGCAGCCAAGATGGGGTCAGGGGAGTTCACGGGGAGCTGTTTTTT	CASSQDGVRGVHGELFF	NA	TRBV14	TRBJ2-2	NA
TGTGCCAGCATCCAGAGGCAGGGGGCGGAGACCCAGTACTTC	CASIQRQGAETQYF	TRBD1	TRBV5-6	TRBJ2-5	NA
TGTGCCAGGCGTTGGGGTAGCGGGAGGCACACAGATACGCAGTATTTT	CARRWGSGRHTDTQYF	NA	TRBV7-5	TRBJ2-3	NA
TGTGCCAGCAGCTTTTCGGGACAGATAAACAATGAGCAGTTCTTC	CASSFSGQINNEQFF	TRBD1	TRBV5-4	TRBJ2-1	NA
TGTGCCAGTAGTATAGATCGGACAGTAGCCAACGTCCTGACTTTC	CASSIDRTVANVLTF	NA	TRBV19	TRBJ2-6	NA
TGTGCTAGCAGCCTGTGGCCAACGGCGTTCGATGAGCAGTTCTTC	CASSLWPTAFDEQFF	NA	TRBV7-7	TRBJ2-1	NA
TGCGCCAGCAGCCAACTCACAGGGGGCCGCTACGAGCAGTACTTC	CASSQLTGGRYEQYF	TRBD1	TRBV4-3	TRBJ2-7	NA
TGTGCCAGCAGCCCACTAGCGGGAGTCGCGGGGAGTGAGCAGTTCTTC	CASSPLAGVAGSEQFF	TRBD2	TRBV7-9	TRBJ2-1	NA
TGTGCCGGGGGACAGGGGAGGGGGTATGGCTACACCTTC	CAGGQGRGYGYTF	TRBD1	TRBV28	TRBJ1-2	NA
TGCGCCAGCAGCTTGGAATTGGGGGAGACCCAGTACTTC	CASSLELGETQYF	NA	TRBV5-1	TRBJ2-5	NA
TGCGCCAGCAGACAGGGGGCGCTTCACAATGAGCAGTTCTTC	CASRQGALHNEQFF	TRBD1	TRBV5-1	TRBJ2-1	NA
TGTGCCAGCAGCTTGCGGTCCCTCAATATGAACACTGAAGCTTTCTTT	CASSLRSLNMNTEAFF	NA	TRBV5-6	TRBJ1-1	NA
TGTGCCAGCAGTTCACCGGGCCGCACAGATACGCAGTATTTT	CASSSPGRTDTQYF	NA	TRBV6-5	TRBJ2-3	once
TGTGCCAGCAGCTTTATGGTATCGGCAGATACGCAGTATTTT	CASSFMVSADTQYF	NA	TRBV13	TRBJ2-3	NA
TGTGCCAGCAGCGAAATAGCGGGAGACTCCTACGAGCAGTACTTC	CASSEIAGDSYEQYF	TRBD2	TRBV6-1	TRBJ2-7	once
TGTGCCAGCAGCTTACAGGGATCGGATTACGAGCAGTACTTC	CASSLQGSDYEQYF	NA	TRBV5-4	TRBJ2-7	NA
TGTGCCAGCACAAGCGGGAGCTCGATTAACGAGCAGTACTTC	CASTSGSSINEQYF	TRBD2	TRBV27	TRBJ2-7	NA
TGTGCCAGCAGTTTAAGGGCGACCCGCTCCTACAATGAGCAGTTCTTC	CASSLRATRSYNEQFF	NA	TRBV7-6	TRBJ2-1	NA
TGTGCCAGCAGTACAGGAACTTACTACGAGCAGTACTTC	CASSTGTYYEQYF	NA	TRBV6-5	TRBJ2-7	NA
TGTGCCAGCAAGTCGGGATCGGGGGCCCTAGGCACTGAAGCTTTCTTT	CASKSGSGALGTEAFF	NA	TRBV11-2	TRBJ1-1	NA
TGCGCCAGCAGCGCTCCAGACCGGGGCATCCTCGGATACGAGCAGTACTTC	CASSAPDRGILGYEQYF	NA	TRBV5-1	TRBJ2-7	NA
TGTGCCAGCAGCTTGCGAGACAGGGGAGAGACCCAGTACTTC	CASSLRDRGETQYF	TRBD1	TRBV5-4	TRBJ2-5	NA
TGTGCCAGCAGTTCCCCCAGGCAGGGGGTCTACAATGAGCAGTTCTTC	CASSSPRQGVYNEQFF	TRBD1	TRBV28	TRBJ2-1	NA
TGTGCCAGCAGCGGGACTAGCGGACGCACCGGGGAGCTGTTTTTT	CASSGTSGRTGELFF	TRBD2	TRBV9	TRBJ2-2	few
TGTGCCAGCAGCTTAGCGCTAAGGGACGGTAACCAAGAGACCCAGTACTTC	CASSLALRDGNQETQYF	NA	TRBV7-9	TRBJ2-5	NA
TGTGCCAGCAGTAAGACAGGGGGAAACTCCTACAATGAGCAGTTCTTC	CASSKTGGNSYNEQFF	TRBD1	TRBV2	TRBJ2-1	NA
TGTGCCAGCAGCCTACATCGGGCTAGCGGGAGTTACTACGAGCAGTACTTC	CASSLHRASGSYYEQYF	TRBD2	TRBV7-2	TRBJ2-7	few